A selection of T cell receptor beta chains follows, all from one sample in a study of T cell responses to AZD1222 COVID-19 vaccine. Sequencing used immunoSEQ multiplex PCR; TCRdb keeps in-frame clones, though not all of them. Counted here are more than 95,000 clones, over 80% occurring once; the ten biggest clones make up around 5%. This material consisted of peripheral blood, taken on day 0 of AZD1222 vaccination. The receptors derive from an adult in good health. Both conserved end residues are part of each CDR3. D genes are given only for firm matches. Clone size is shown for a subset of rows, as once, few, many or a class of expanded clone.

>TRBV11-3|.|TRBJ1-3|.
CASSHGDTSSGNTIYF
TGTGCCAGCAGCCACGGGGACACCAGCTCTGGAAACACCATATATTTT
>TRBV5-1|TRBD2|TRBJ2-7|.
CASSLKLAGANYEQYF
TGCGCCAGCAGCTTGAAACTAGCGGGGGCCAACTACGAGCAGTACTTC
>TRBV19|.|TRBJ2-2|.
CATGKGANTGELFF
TGTGCCACCGGAAAAGGCGCGAACACCGGGGAGCTGTTTTTT
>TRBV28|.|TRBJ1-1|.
CASSSLQGGNTEAFF
TGTGCCAGCAGTTCCCTACAGGGAGGGAACACTGAAGCTTTCTTT
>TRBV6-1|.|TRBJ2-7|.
CASSERDPEALLIYHREENEQYF
TGTGCCAGCAGTGAACGGGATCCGGAGGCGCTTCTTATATACCACAGGGAAGAGAACGAGCAGTACTTC
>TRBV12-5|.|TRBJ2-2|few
CASTIGELFF
TGTGCTAGTACGATCGGGGAGCTGTTTTTT
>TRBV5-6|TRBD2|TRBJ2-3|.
CASSLWASGGSTDTQYF
TGTGCCAGCAGCTTGTGGGCTAGCGGGGGCAGCACAGATACGCAGTATTTT
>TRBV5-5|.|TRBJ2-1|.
CASSLGGYNEQFF
TGTGCCAGCAGCTTGGGGGGATACAATGAGCAGTTCTTC
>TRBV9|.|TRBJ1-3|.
CASSVDRLSSGNTIYF
TGTGCCAGCAGCGTAGACAGGCTGAGCTCTGGAAACACCATATATTTT
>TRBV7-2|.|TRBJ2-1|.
CASRGSSYNEQFF
TGTGCCAGCCGGGGGAGCTCCTACAATGAGCAGTTCTTC
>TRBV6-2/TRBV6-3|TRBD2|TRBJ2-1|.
CASSYSGFFRGLDAYNEQFF
TGTGCCAGCAGTTACTCGGGTTTTTTTAGGGGACTAGACGCCTACAATGAGCAGTTCTTC
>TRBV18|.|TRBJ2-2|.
CASSPLAGTNTGELFF
TGTGCCAGCTCACCACTTGCGGGGACGAACACCGGGGAGCTGTTTTTT
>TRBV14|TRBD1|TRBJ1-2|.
CASGPAGGGFYGYTF
TGTGCCAGCGGCCCGGCCGGAGGGGGCTTCTATGGCTACACCTTC
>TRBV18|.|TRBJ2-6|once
CASSPKTPSGANVLTF
TGTGCCAGCTCACCGAAGACCCCGTCTGGGGCCAACGTCCTGACTTTC
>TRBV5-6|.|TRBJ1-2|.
CASSLAQSSGYTF
TGTGCCAGCAGCTTGGCCCAGTCGTCTGGCTACACCTTC
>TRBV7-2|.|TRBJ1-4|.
CASSLRWDNPEKLFF
TGTGCCAGCAGCTTACGCTGGGACAACCCTGAAAAACTGTTTTTT
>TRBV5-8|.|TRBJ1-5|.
CASSLGSNQPQHF
TGTGCCAGCAGCTTGGGGAGCAATCAGCCCCAGCATTTT
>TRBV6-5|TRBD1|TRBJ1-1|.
CASRKTGDTEAFF
TGTGCCAGCAGGAAAACAGGGGACACTGAAGCTTTCTTT
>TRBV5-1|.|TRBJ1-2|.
CASSNHPPREGNYGYTF
TGCGCCAGCAGCAACCACCCGCCGAGGGAGGGAAACTATGGCTACACCTTC
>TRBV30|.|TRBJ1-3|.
CAWSGGPGNTIYF
TGTGCCTGGAGCGGGGGGCCTGGAAACACCATATATTTT
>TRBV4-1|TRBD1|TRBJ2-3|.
CASSQRDRLTDTQYF
TGCGCCAGCAGCCAAAGGGACAGACTCACAGATACGCAGTATTTT
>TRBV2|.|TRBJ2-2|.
CVTGSLGRGGELFF
TGTGTTACAGGGTCCCTCGGCCGGGGCGGGGAGCTGTTTTTT
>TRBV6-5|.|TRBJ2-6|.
CASSYGANVLTF
TGTGCCAGCTCTTACGGGGCCAACGTCCTGACTTTC
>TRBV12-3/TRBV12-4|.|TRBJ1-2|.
CASSKITNYGYTF
TGTGCCAGCAGTAAGATAACTAACTATGGCTACACCTTC
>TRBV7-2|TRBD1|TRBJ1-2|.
CASSYDREDGYTF
TGTGCCAGCAGTTATGACAGGGAGGATGGCTACACCTTC
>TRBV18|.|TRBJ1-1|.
CASSWGQPLNTEAFF
TGTGCCAGCTCATGGGGACAACCTCTCAACACTGAAGCTTTCTTT
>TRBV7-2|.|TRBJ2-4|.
CASSLGVLQYF
TGTGCCAGCAGCTTAGGAGTACTTCAGTACTTC
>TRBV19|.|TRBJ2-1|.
CASSAPMVAEQFF
TGTGCCAGTAGTGCCCCGATGGTTGCTGAGCAGTTCTTC
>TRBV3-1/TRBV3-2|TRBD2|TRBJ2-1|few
CASSQDTGGPWEQFF
TGTGCCAGCAGCCAAGATACGGGGGGGCCGTGGGAGCAGTTCTTC
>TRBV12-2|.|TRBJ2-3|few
CASRSTCSLGTDTQYF
TGTGCAAGTCGCTCCACCTGTAGTTTGGGCACAGATACGCAGTATTTT
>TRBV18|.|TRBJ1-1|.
CASSMGAVPLPKF
TGTGCCAGCTCCATGGGGGCCGTACCCCTCCCCAAATTT
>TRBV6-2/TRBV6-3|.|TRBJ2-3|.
CASSYPTAFVGGTDTQYF
TGTGCCAGCAGTTACCCTACGGCCTTTGTGGGGGGAACAGATACGCAGTATTTT
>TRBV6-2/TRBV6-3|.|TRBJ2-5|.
CASSLINGPKETQYF
TGTGCCAGCAGTTTGATCAACGGTCCGAAAGAGACCCAGTACTTC
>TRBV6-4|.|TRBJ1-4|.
CASSVSGSNEKLFF
TGTGCCAGCAGTGTCAGTGGGAGCAATGAAAAACTGTTTTTT
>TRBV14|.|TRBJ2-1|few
CASSQDNRMAYNEQFF
TGTGCCAGCAGCCAAGATAACCGGATGGCCTACAATGAGCAGTTCTTC
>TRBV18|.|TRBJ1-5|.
CASSPDEGVGFQPQHF
TGTGCCAGCTCACCAGACGAAGGGGTCGGGTTTCAGCCCCAGCATTTT
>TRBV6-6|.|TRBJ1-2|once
CASSYGGSPNYGYTF
TGTGCCAGCAGTTACGGCGGGTCCCCTAACTATGGCTACACCTTC
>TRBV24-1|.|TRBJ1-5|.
CATSDGRRGSNQPQHF
TGTGCCACCAGTGATGGAAGGAGGGGGAGCAATCAGCCCCAGCATTTT
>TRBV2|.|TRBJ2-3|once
CASSDGVTDTQYF
TGTGCCAGCAGTGATGGGGTCACAGATACGCAGTATTTT
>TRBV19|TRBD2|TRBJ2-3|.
CASSTRSGGSTDTQYF
TGTGCCAGTAGTACCCGCAGCGGGGGTAGCACAGATACGCAGTATTTT
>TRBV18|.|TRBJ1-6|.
CASSHYTGPLHF
TGTGCCAGCTCACATTATACAGGGCCCCTCCACTTT
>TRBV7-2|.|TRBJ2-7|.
CASSLEGGALSYEQYF
TGTGCCAGCAGCTTAGAGGGCGGGGCGCTTTCCTACGAGCAGTACTTC
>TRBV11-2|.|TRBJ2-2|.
CASSRRPATGDTGELFF
TGTGCCAGCAGCCGGAGACCCGCGACAGGCGACACCGGGGAGCTGTTTTTT
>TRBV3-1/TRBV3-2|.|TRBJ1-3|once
CASSRRTDRNTIYF
TGTGCCAGCAGCCGCCGGACAGATCGAAACACCATATATTTT
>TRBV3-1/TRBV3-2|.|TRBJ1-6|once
CASSHTGLGAAPLHF
TGTGCCAGCAGCCACACAGGGCTCGGGGCGGCACCCCTCCACTTT
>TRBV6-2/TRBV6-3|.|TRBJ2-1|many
CASSYRYNEQFF
TGTGCCAGCAGTTATCGGTACAATGAGCAGTTCTTC
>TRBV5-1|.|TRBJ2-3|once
CASNRGGTDTQYF
TGCGCCAGCAACAGGGGGGGTACAGATACGCAGTATTTT
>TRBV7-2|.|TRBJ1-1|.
CASSLLRVGGEAFF
TGTGCCAGCAGCTTACTTAGGGTTGGAGGTGAAGCTTTCTTT
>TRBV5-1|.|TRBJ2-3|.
CASNSGIGVTTDTQYF
TGCGCCAGCAACTCAGGGATTGGGGTTACCACAGATACGCAGTATTTT
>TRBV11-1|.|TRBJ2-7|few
CASSLGAGESYEQYF
TGTGCCAGCAGCTTAGGGGCAGGGGAATCCTACGAGCAGTACTTC
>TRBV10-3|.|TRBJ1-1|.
CAISEGDTEAFF
TGTGCCATCAGTGAGGGGGACACTGAAGCTTTCTTT
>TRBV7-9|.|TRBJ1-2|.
CASSFGQLSSGYTF
TGTGCCAGCAGTTTCGGGCAGCTTTCCTCCGGCTACACCTTC
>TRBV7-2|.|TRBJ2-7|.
CASSVHVEQYF
TGTGCCAGCAGCGTACACGTCGAGCAGTACTTC
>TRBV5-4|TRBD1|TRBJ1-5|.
CASSLAGGSQPQHF
TGTGCCAGCAGCTTGGCAGGGGGCAGTCAGCCCCAGCATTTT
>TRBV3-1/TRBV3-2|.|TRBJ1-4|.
CASSQDQGQEKLFF
TGTGCCAGCAGCCAAGATCAGGGGCAGGAAAAACTGTTTTTT
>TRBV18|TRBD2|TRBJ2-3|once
CASSPGQGGIKTDTQYF
TGTGCCAGCTCACCCGGCCAGGGAGGGATTAAGACAGATACGCAGTATTTT
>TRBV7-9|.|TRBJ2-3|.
CASSLARGAGTDTQYF
TGTGCCAGCAGCTTAGCTCGGGGTGCGGGCACAGATACGCAGTATTTT
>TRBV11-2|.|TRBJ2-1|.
CASSLVGSAGHEQFF
TGTGCCAGCAGCTTAGTTGGGTCCGCAGGTCATGAGCAGTTCTTC
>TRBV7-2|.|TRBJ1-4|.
CASREGVSTNEKLFF
TGTGCCAGCCGCGAGGGGGTATCAACTAATGAAAAACTGTTTTTT
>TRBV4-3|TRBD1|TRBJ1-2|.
CASSQDQGASYGYTF
TGCGCCAGCAGCCAAGATCAGGGGGCGAGTTATGGCTACACCTTC